A selection of T cell receptor beta chains follows, all from one sample in a study of blood T cells in healthy people across ages. TCRdb recomputed calls from the 5' RACE reads with MiXCR, one row per CDR3 protein. The data show about 1.8 million distinct CDR3 sequences, roughly 52% seen once. The sample consisted of blood. These receptors originate from a woman aged 40-49 years in good health. The CDR3 runs from the conserved cysteine through the conserved F or W. D genes are given only for firm matches. Where a row states a size, it is once, few, many or the class of an expanded clone; other rows omit it.

size | D | J | V | DNA | CDR3
few | TRBD2 | TRBJ2-5 | TRBV9 | TGTGCCAGCAGCGCTAGCGGGGTCCAAGAGACCCAGTACTTC | CASSASGVQETQYF
. | TRBD2 | TRBJ2-7 | TRBV10-3 | TGTGCCATCAGCGATACCGGGACTAGCTCCTACGAGCAGTACTTC | CAISDTGTSSYEQYF
. | TRBD2 | TRBJ2-1 | TRBV7-2 | TGTGCCAGCAGCTTAGTCACTAGCGGGGGGGCCGTTAATGAGCAGTTCTTC | CASSLVTSGGAVNEQFF
. | . | TRBJ1-2 | TRBV27 | TGTGCCAGCAGTTTCATAGGAGACAGCAACTATGGCTACACCTTC | CASSFIGDSNYGYTF
. | TRBD2 | TRBJ2-5 | TRBV15 | TGTGCCACCAGCGTGAGCTTAGCGGGGGGGAATATAAGGCAAGAGACCCAGTACTTC | CATSVSLAGGNIRQETQYF
once | . | TRBJ1-5 | TRBV7-2 | TGTGCCAGCAGCTCCGGCCATTTACAGCCCCAGCATTTT | CASSSGHLQPQHF
few | . | TRBJ2-7 | TRBV7-9 | TGTGCCAGCAGCTTAAGGACAGCAACCTACGAGCAGTACTTC | CASSLRTATYEQYF
few | TRBD2 | TRBJ2-7 | TRBV19 | TGTGCCAGTAGTTTGCTAGCGGGGGGCACAAGAGAGCAGTACTTC | CASSLLAGGTREQYF
few | . | TRBJ2-3 | TRBV5-1 | TGCGCCAACAGCTTGGTAGGGTCGGCTCTAGTCCACACAGATACGCAGTATTTT | CANSLVGSALVHTDTQYF
few | . | TRBJ2-6 | TRBV13 | TGTGCCAGCATCTACGGCAGGGGCTCTGGGGCCAACGTCCTGACTTTC | CASIYGRGSGANVLTF
few | TRBD2 | TRBJ2-4 | TRBV28 | TGTGCCAGCAGTTTATTTAGCGGGGGGCGGAAAAACATTCAGTACTTC | CASSLFSGGRKNIQYF
. | . | TRBJ2-5 | TRBV9 | TGTGCCAGCAGCGTCGGACCCTCCCAAGAGACCCAGTACTTC | CASSVGPSQETQYF
. | TRBD1 | TRBJ1-2 | TRBV7-9 | TGTGCCAGCAGCTTAGGACAGGGAAATTCCTATGGCTACACCTTC | CASSLGQGNSYGYTF
few | TRBD2 | TRBJ2-7 | TRBV15 | TGTGCCACCAGCAGAGATATGATAGCGGGGGGGATCAGCTCCTACGAGCAGTACTTC | CATSRDMIAGGISSYEQYF
. | . | TRBJ1-2 | TRBV2 | TGTGCCAGCAGTGACCCCCACCCGAACTATGGCTACACCTTC | CASSDPHPNYGYTF
few | . | TRBJ2-3 | TRBV11-1 | TGTGCCAGCAGCTTTCGAAATACGCAGTATTTT | CASSFRNTQYF
. | . | TRBJ1-5 | TRBV29-1 | TGCAGCGTTGAAGTCTCTGGGGACAGCAATCAGCCCCAGCATTTT | CSVEVSGDSNQPQHF
. | . | TRBJ1-2 | TRBV4-3 | TGCGCCAGCAGCCAAGAGATCGGGTACTATGGCTACACCTTC | CASSQEIGYYGYTF
few | TRBD2 | TRBJ2-1 | TRBV15 | TGTGCCACCAGCAGAGCTAGCGGGGGGCTCCCCCCCAATGAGCAGTTCTTC | CATSRASGGLPPNEQFF
. | . | TRBJ2-1 | TRBV27 | TGTGCCAGCAGTACCCGCGGGGACCTCCTCGATTACAATGAGCAGTTCTTC | CASSTRGDLLDYNEQFF
. | . | TRBJ2-7 | TRBV20-1 | TGCAGTGCTACGCAGGGCTCCTACGAGCAGTACTTC | CSATQGSYEQYF
once | TRBD2 | TRBJ2-3 | TRBV7-2 | TGTGCCAGCAGCTCGGAGGGGACTAGCGTTATCGCAGATACGCAGTATTTT | CASSSEGTSVIADTQYF
few | TRBD1 | TRBJ2-5 | TRBV20-1 | TGCAGTGCCCTCCGGGACAGGGGCGGAGAGACCCAGTACTTC | CSALRDRGGETQYF
. | . | TRBJ2-1 | TRBV7-9 | TGTGCCAGCAGCTTAGCTGCAATTTACAATGAGCAGTTCTTC | CASSLAAIYNEQFF
once | TRBD2 | TRBJ2-3 | TRBV6-2/TRBV6-3 | TGTGCCAGCAGTTACCATAGCGGGGGGGCTGCAGATACGCAGTATTTT | CASSYHSGGAADTQYF
. | . | TRBJ1-2 | TRBV6-6 | TGTGCCAGCAGTTACAATCCGGGAGAGAACTATGGCTACACCTTC | CASSYNPGENYGYTF
few | TRBD1 | TRBJ2-7 | TRBV7-2 | TGTGCCAGCAGATATCTTGTGGACAGGGCCTACGAGCAGTACTTC | CASRYLVDRAYEQYF
. | TRBD2 | TRBJ2-5 | TRBV5-1 | TGCGCCAGCAGCTTGGGCACAGCGGGGGTACAAGAGACCCAGTACTTC | CASSLGTAGVQETQYF
few | . | TRBJ2-2 | TRBV7-8 | TGTGCCAGCAGCTTAGATTCGGCCCCGTTGCCCACCGGGGAGCTGTTTTTT | CASSLDSAPLPTGELFF
. | . | TRBJ1-1 | TRBV15 | TGTGCCACCAGCGGGCGGGGTAGCGGTGAAGCTTTCTTT | CATSGRGSGEAFF
few | . | TRBJ2-4 | TRBV27 | TGTGCCAGCAGTTTATGTCCAGAACTAGCCAAAAACATTCAGTACTTC | CASSLCPELAKNIQYF
few | . | TRBJ2-3 | TRBV11-2 | TGTGCCAGCAGCCTGGGGGTTGCGACCACAGATACGCAGTATTTT | CASSLGVATTDTQYF
. | TRBD1 | TRBJ2-7 | TRBV6-2/TRBV6-3 | TGTGCCAGCAGTTACCATGGGACAGGTCTCTTCGAGCAGTACTTC | CASSYHGTGLFEQYF
. | . | TRBJ2-1 | TRBV7-2 | TGTGCCAGCAGTCCGGGGCGGGACAGAGCCTACAATGAGCAGTTCTTC | CASSPGRDRAYNEQFF
. | . | TRBJ1-5 | TRBV4-3 | TGCGCCAGCAGCCAAGTTCTAGACGACGGCAATCAGCCCCAGCATTTT | CASSQVLDDGNQPQHF
. | . | TRBJ1-5 | TRBV20-1 | TGCAGTGCTAGAGAGGTTTCGCTGAGAAATCAGCCCCAGCATTTT | CSAREVSLRNQPQHF
. | . | TRBJ2-5 | TRBV13 | TGTGCCAGCACTACCCTCCAAGAGACCCAGTACTTC | CASTTLQETQYF
. | . | TRBJ2-6 | TRBV9 | TGTGCCAGCAGCCCCAGTAGAGGAGGCCCCGGGGCCAACGTCCTGACTTTC | CASSPSRGGPGANVLTF
. | . | TRBJ2-1 | TRBV7-9 | TGTGCCAGCAGCGTGCATTCGACAGCCTACAATGAGCAGTTCTTC | CASSVHSTAYNEQFF
few | . | TRBJ2-3 | TRBV27 | TGTGCCAGCAGTCCTTACGCCAGGGCGGCAGATACGCAGTATTTT | CASSPYARAADTQYF
. | TRBD1 | TRBJ2-7 | TRBV11-1 | TGTGCCAGCAGCACCGGGACAGGGGGCTTCTACGAGCAGTACTTC | CASSTGTGGFYEQYF
. | TRBD2 | TRBJ2-5 | TRBV6-1 | TGTGCCAGCAGTGAATCGAGGACTAGCTGGGAGACCCAGTACTTC | CASSESRTSWETQYF
. | TRBD2 | TRBJ2-3 | TRBV3-1 | TGTGTCAGCAGCCAAGGACTAGCAACCACAGATACGCAGTATTTT | CVSSQGLATTDTQYF
. | . | TRBJ2-1 | TRBV4-3 | TGCGCCAGCAGCCAAGCCGGGGGTATATACAATGAGCAGTTCTTC | CASSQAGGIYNEQFF
. | TRBD1 | TRBJ2-4 | TRBV7-2 | TGTGCCAGCAGTCAGGGGGGACAGGGTTTAAACATTCGGTACTTC | CASSQGGQGLNIRYF
. | TRBD2 | TRBJ2-3 | TRBV4-3 | TGCGCCAGCAGCCAAGATATAGGCGGGGGGGCCGAAGATACGCAGTATTTT | CASSQDIGGGAEDTQYF
. | TRBD2 | TRBJ2-7 | TRBV7-9 | TGTGCCAGCAGCTCGTATAGCGGGGGTTTCGACGAGCAGTACTTC | CASSSYSGGFDEQYF
. | . | TRBJ1-2 | TRBV6-5 | TGTGCCAGCAGTTACTCGACGTTCGACTATGGCTACACCTTC | CASSYSTFDYGYTF
few | . | TRBJ1-6 | TRBV12-3/TRBV12-4 | TGTGCCAGCAGTGAGCACGTAGGGGTTAATTCACCCCTCCACTTT | CASSEHVGVNSPLHF
. | . | TRBJ2-5 | TRBV20-1 | TGCAGTGCTAGAGTGCATATAGAGGGACCCACGGAGACCCAGTACTTC | CSARVHIEGPTETQYF
once | TRBD1 | TRBJ1-4 | TRBV28 | TGTGCCAGCAGCCGGGACAGTACCCTAAGCGAAAAACTGTTTTTT | CASSRDSTLSEKLFF